Presented here are 28 T cell receptor beta chains from one specimen sequenced in a study of control samples from healthy donors and cancer patients. The table came from immunoSEQ multiplex PCR; TCRdb's copy has only in-frame clones and leaves some out. The table lists approximately 170,000 clones, about nine tenths of them singletons. Sequencing used blood. The receptors were gathered from a woman in her twenties or thirties in good health.

Remarks on this clone: This may come from a read error, since a much larger clone is one base off. This chain joins TRBV20-1 and TRBJ1-1; 11 bases agree with TRBD1. J lost 10 bases, V lost 6 bases, and 16 bases had no gene match. The germline gives CDR1 DFQATT, CDR2 SNEGSKA (reference sequence). The CDR3 length is 15 residues. CDR3 loop: CSASGPGQGEWRAFF. The CDR3 coding sequence is TGCAGTGCAAGTGGCCCGGGACAGGGGGAGTGGAGAGCTTTCTTT.

The gene calls are TRBV5-4 and TRBJ2-1; 11 positions match TRBD2. Germline-derived CDR1 and CDR2 are SGHNT and YYREEE (reference sequence). J was trimmed by 7 bases and V by 0 bases; bases with no gene match: 3. The CDR3 loop spans 15 amino acids. CDR3 in amino acids: CASSLVAGGPNEQFF. The DNA of the CDR3 is TGTGCCAGCAGCTTGGTAGCGGGGGGGCCGAATGAGCAGTTCTTC. Filled out from reference TRBV5-4 and TRBJ2-1, the complete variable domain reads ETGVTQSPTHLIKTRGQQVTLRCSSQSGHNTVSWYQQALGQGPQFIFQYYREEENGRGNFPPRFSGLQFPNYSSELNVNALELDDSALYLCASSLVAGGPNEQFFGPGTRLTVL.

The rearrangement joins TRBV18 to TRBJ2-1, with 13 bases lining up with TRBD2. Germline V gene lookup returns CDR1 KGHSH and CDR2 LQKENI. This CDR3 has 14 residues. V shed 6 bases, J shed 7 bases, and the junction held 3 bases outside the gene matches. CDR3 sequence (DNA): TGTGCCAGCTCCGGGACTAGCGGGAAGAATGAGCAGTTCTTC. Its translation: CASSGTSGKNEQFF.

The gene calls are TRBV19 and TRBJ2-7; 8 bases are a match to TRBD2. Germline V CDR1 and CDR2: LNHDA, SQIVND (reference sequence). V was pared by 3 bases and J by 3 bases, with 1 base of the junction left unmatched. This CDR3 contains 13 residues. The CDR3 DNA reads TGTGCCAGTAGTATCCGGGGGGGCTACGAGCAGTACTTC. Encoded protein: CASSIRGGYEQYF.

This clone was detected once. This chain links TRBV5-4 with TRBJ2-1; 7 nucleotides line up with TRBD1. Losses at the gene ends were 4 bases for V and 2 bases for J; bases not matched to a gene: 9. The CDR3 is 16 amino acids. Germline assignment: CDR1 SGHNT and CDR2 YYREEE (reference sequence). As DNA, the CDR3 is TGTGCCAGCAGCCCAATACAGGGGCTCCCCTACAATGAGCAGTTCTTC. Translation gives CASSPIQGLPYNEQFF.

CDR3 region: CASSSQGHTEAFF. CDR3 coding DNA: TGTGCCAGCAGCTCCCAGGGCCACACTGAAGCTTTCTTT. This chain uses TRBV11-2 with TRBJ1-1; a possible D gene is TRBD1 (5 bases). Trimming shortened V by 4 bases and J by 3 bases, and 9 bases separated the two germline ends. The CDR3 contains 13 residues. The V gene's germline CDR1 is SGHAT and CDR2 FQNNGV.

The V and J genes are TRBV11-2 and TRBJ1-1, with TRBD1 matching 7 bases. CDR1 and CDR2 (germline): SGHAT, FQNNGV. V trimming: 5 bases; J trimming: 3 bases; junction bases outside the gene matches: 6. This CDR3 is built from 14 residues. CDR3 sequence reads: CASSPNRGYTEAFF. CDR3 sequence (DNA): TGTGCCAGCAGCCCCAACAGGGGTTACACTGAAGCTTTCTTT.

This clone was seen a few times. Other DNA sequences in this sample translate to the same CDR3. The V gene is TRBV18, the J gene TRBJ1-1; a weak D match, TRBD1 (5 bases). CDR1 and CDR2 from the germline V gene are KGHSH and LQKENI. Trimming took 4 bases from V and 0 from J, leaving 6 bases between them. The CDR3 spans 13 residues. The CDR3 nucleotides are TGTGCCAGCTCACAGGGGATGAACACTGAAGCTTTCTTT. This encodes CASSQGMNTEAFF.

The rearrangement links TRBV6-5 to TRBJ1-3, with no clear D. The CDR3 is 15 amino acids. Germline lookup yields CDR1 MNHEY and CDR2 SVGAGI. V was trimmed by 6 bases and J by 0 bases, leaving 12 bases between them. The CDR3 DNA follows: TGTGCCAGCAGATCACAGTCGCTCTCTGGAAACACCATATATTTT. Protein sequence: CASRSQSLSGNTIYF.

The V and J genes are TRBV11-2 and TRBJ1-6, with a tentative D call TRBD1 (6 bases). The CDR3 runs 15 residues. CDR1 and CDR2 from the germline V gene are SGHAT and FQNNGV. Between the trimmed V and J ends, which lost 0 bases and 9 bases, there was a span of 12 bases. The CDR3: CASSLDTGIGSPLHF. The CDR3 DNA sequence: TGTGCCAGCAGCTTAGATACAGGGATCGGTTCACCCCTCCACTTT.

V is TRBV20-1 and J is TRBJ2-2; D is possibly TRBD1 (5 bases). V was clipped by 3 bases and J by 2 bases, with 10 bases between them. The CDR3 runs to 14 residues. Germline CDR1 and CDR2: DFQATT and SNEGSKA (reference sequence). The CDR3 region is CSASLGQNTGELFF. DNA of the CDR3: TGCAGTGCTAGTCTCGGACAAAACACCGGGGAGCTGTTTTTT.

The chain combines TRBV19 with TRBJ2-3; D is perhaps TRBD1 or TRBD2 (5 bases each). CDR3 length: 14 amino acids. Trimming cost V 5 bases and J 1 base, with 10 bases left between them. The germline CDR1 and CDR2 sequences are LNHDA and SQIVND (reference sequence). This CDR3 reads CASSGVGGTDTQYF. The CDR3 bases are TGTGCCAGTAGTGGAGTGGGGGGCACAGATACGCAGTATTTT. The variable domain in full, completed from reference TRBV19 and TRBJ2-3, reads DGGITQSPKYLFRKEGQNVTLSCEQNLNHDAMYWYRQDPGQGLRLIYYSQIVNDFQKGDIAEGYSVSREKKESFPLTVTSAQKNPTAFYLCASSGVGGTDTQYFGPGTRLTVL.

About this clone: The sample carries other DNA sequences with the same CDR3. This chain connects TRBV19 to TRBJ1-1; a possible D gene is TRBD1 (5 bases). Trimming took 3 bases from V and 4 from J, leaving 9 bases between them. This CDR3 has 13 amino acids. Germline-derived CDR1 and CDR2 are LNHDA and SQIVND (reference sequence). The CDR3 spells CASSMGGSTEAFF. In DNA, the CDR3 is TGTGCCAGTAGTATGGGGGGGAGCACTGAAGCTTTCTTT.

The rearrangement uses TRBV9 and TRBJ2-5, with a weak D call TRBD1 (5 bases). V was cut by 0 bases and J by 5 bases, with 8 bases left in between. From germline, CDR1 is SGDLS and CDR2 YYNGEE. The CDR3 covers 13 residues. The CDR3 loop reads CASSVAGMETQYF. CDR3 bases: TGTGCCAGCAGCGTAGCAGGGATGGAGACCCAGTACTTC.

In nucleotides, the CDR3 is TGTGCCAGTAGGGAAGGGTTTAGCACAGATACGCAGTATTTT. Protein: CASREGFSTDTQYF. The J gene is TRBJ2-3, the V gene TRBV19; D not resolved. The CDR3 contains 14 residues. V dropped 6 bases and J dropped 0 bases, with 10 bases sitting between them. Germline CDR1 and CDR2: LNHDA and SQIVND (reference sequence).

The chain joins TRBV3-1 (or the pseudogene TRBV3-2) to TRBJ2-3; D may be TRBD2 (6 bases). This CDR3 is 17 amino acids long. The germline CDR1 and CDR2 sequences are LGHDT and YNNKEL (reference sequence). The V end lost 5 bases, the J end lost 3 bases, and 21 bases lay between the germline ends. The CDR3 DNA sequence: TGTGCCAGCAGCTTTAGACCCGGGACTCCCGGGACAGATACGCAGTATTTT. This translates into CASSFRPGTPGTDTQYF.

The genes are TRBV5-6 and TRBJ1-6, with D possibly being TRBD1 (5 bases). V was clipped by 4 bases and J by 5 bases, with 16 bases between them. Germline V lookup: CDR1 SGHDT, CDR2 YYEEEE. There are 16 residues in the CDR3. The CDR3 DNA follows: TGTGCCAGCAGCCGAATAGACAGTCGGAATAATTCACCCCTCCACTTT. This encodes CASSRIDSRNNSPLHF.

The V call is TRBV13, the J call TRBJ1-3, with D maybe TRBD1 (5 bases). V was trimmed by 0 bases and J by 3 bases, leaving 9 bases between them. CDR1 and CDR2 (germline): PRHDT, FYEKMQ (reference sequence). This CDR3 has 15 residues. The CDR3: CASSLGTRGGNTIYF. The CDR3 DNA sequence: TGTGCCAGCAGCTTAGGGACAAGGGGTGGAAACACCATATATTTT.

This chain joins TRBV19 and TRBJ1-1; possible D gene TRBD1, 5 bases. CDR3 length: 15 amino acids. CDR1 LNHDA and CDR2 SQIVND come from the germline V gene (reference sequence). V gave up 6 bases and J gave up 1 base, with 15 bases separating them. The CDR3 region is CASRWAGSSNTEAFF. The DNA of the CDR3 is TGTGCCAGTAGGTGGGCAGGGAGCTCGAACACTGAAGCTTTCTTT. Together with reference TRBV19 and TRBJ1-1, the CDR3 gives the full variable domain: DGGITQSPKYLFRKEGQNVTLSCEQNLNHDAMYWYRQDPGQGLRLIYYSQIVNDFQKGDIAEGYSVSREKKESFPLTVTSAQKNPTAFYLCASRWAGSSNTEAFFGQGTRLTVV.

V and J are TRBV6-5 and TRBJ1-1; no reliable D call. CDR1 MNHEY and CDR2 SVGAGI come from the germline V gene. The germline V and J ends were trimmed by 7 bases and 0 bases, with 6 bases remaining between them. There are 12 residues in the CDR3. The CDR3 sequence: CASTQVNTEAFF. CDR3 coding DNA: TGTGCCAGCACCCAGGTGAACACTGAAGCTTTCTTT.

The chain links TRBV19 to TRBJ1-5; D perhaps matches TRBD1 (5 bases). Germline V gives CDR1 LNHDA, CDR2 SQIVND (reference sequence). CDR3 length equals 13 residues. Trimming left V 3 bases short and J 7 bases short, with 10 bases between. The CDR3 loop is CASSMARDQPQHF. The CDR3 nucleotides are TGTGCCAGTAGTATGGCCAGGGACCAGCCCCAGCATTTT.

About this clone itself: The sample contains more than one DNA sequence encoding this CDR3. The chain is built from TRBV18 and TRBJ2-5; TRBD2 matches at 7 bases. Germline values: CDR1 KGHSH, CDR2 LQKENI. V shed 2 bases, J shed 5 bases, and the junction held 2 bases outside the gene matches. The CDR3 totals 13 residues. CDR3 coding DNA: TGTGCCAGCTCACCAGGGGGGGGTGAGACCCAGTACTTC. It specifies CASSPGGGETQYF.

The chain is built from TRBV1 and TRBJ1-5. TRBV1 represents a pseudogene. There are 14 residues in the CDR3. The chain's CDR3 is CTSSHLPSNQPQHF. CDR3 in DNA: TGCACCAGCAGCCATCTACCTAGCAATCAGCCCCAGCATTTT.

The CDR3, as DNA: TGTGCCAGCAGTTTGGCCCTAGCGGGAGTCTACGAGCAGTACTTC. Encoded protein: CASSLALAGVYEQYF. The rearrangement links TRBV28 to TRBJ2-7, with 10 bases that match TRBD2. This CDR3 region has 15 residues. Germline assignment: CDR1 MDHEN and CDR2 SYDVKM. Trimming cost V 3 bases and J 3 bases; bases outside gene matches: 5.

The V call is TRBV29-1, the J call TRBJ2-3; D ambiguous. The CDR3 is 13 amino acids. V gave up 4 bases and J gave up 2 bases, with 10 bases separating them. Germline V gene data show CDR1 as SQVTM and CDR2 as ANQGSEA. The DNA of the CDR3 is TGCAGCGTTGGGACCCCCACCACAGATACGCAGTATTTT. Its translation: CSVGTPTTDTQYF.

The V gene is TRBV13, the J gene TRBJ1-1, with a weak D call TRBD1 (6 bases). This CDR3 has 16 residues. The germline V gene has CDR1 PRHDT and CDR2 FYEKMQ (reference sequence). Trimming pared 0 bases from V and 1 base from J, leaving 12 bases between. CDR3 bases: TGTGCCAGCAGCTTAGGTCGCCGGGGGCGGAACACTGAAGCTTTCTTT. Residues: CASSLGRRGRNTEAFF.

The chain recombines TRBV3-1 (or the pseudogene TRBV3-2) with TRBJ1-6; 8 bases map to TRBD1. The CDR3 extends over 14 amino acids. The V segment lost 4 bases and the J segment 5 bases; nucleotides outside the gene matches: 1. Germline assignment: CDR1 LGHDT and CDR2 YNNKEL (reference sequence). The DNA for the CDR3 is TGTGCCAGCAGCCCCAGGGGGCATAATTCACCCCTCCACTTT. Translated: CASSPRGHNSPLHF.

The rearrangement uses TRBV4-1 and TRBJ1-2, with D uncertain. Germline V lookup: CDR1 MGHRA, CDR2 YSYEKL. With 0 bases removed from V and 1 base from J, the gap between germline ends came to 0 bases. CDR3 length equals 12 residues. CDR3 nucleotides: TGCGCCAGCAGCCAAGATAACTATGGCTACACCTTC. Translated: CASSQDNYGYTF.